A single sample is the source of the 27 T cell receptor beta chains below, sequenced in a study of T cells in Graves' hyperthyroidism and ophthalmopathy. It was RNA transcripts that yielded the amplified TCR beta CDR3 regions. A set of HTBI primers served as the primers for a first-round RT-PCR of the TCR CDR3. TCRdb used MiXCR to reprocess the multiplex PCR reads, holding one entry per CDR3 protein. The sample has some 500,000 distinct CDR3 sequences; approximately 24% are singletons. Sequencing was carried out using blood. These receptors all stem from a woman between 25 and 40 years old with Graves' ophthalmopathy.

This rearrangement joins TRBV14 to TRBJ2-7; D gene unclear. The CDR3 runs 15 residues. V lost 1 base and J lost 2, with 12 bases in between. In germline, CDR1 is SGHDN, CDR2 FVKESK. The CDR3 is CASSQGNGGTYEQYF. CDR3 coding DNA: TGTGCCAGCAGCCAAGGAAACGGCGGTACCTACGAGCAGTACTTC.

The table lists this clonotype with a few counts. This CDR3 is CASSYTLDRNTEAFF. CDR3 DNA sequence: TGTGCCAGCAGTTACACCCTAGACCGGAACACTGAAGCTTTCTTT. V usage is TRBV6-2 or TRBV6-3 and J usage is TRBJ1-1; D call uncertain. This CDR3 contains 15 residues. Germline CDR1 reads MNHEY; CDR2 reads SVGEGT. V lost 2 bases and J lost 1, with 11 bases in between.

The gene calls are TRBV19 and TRBJ1-5; tentative D call: TRBD1 (6 bases). There are 14 residues in the CDR3. Trimming removed 5 bases at V and 2 bases at J, with 10 bases between. Germline loops: CDR1 LNHDA, CDR2 SQIVND (reference sequence). As DNA, the CDR3 is TGTGCCAGTAGTCCCCACAGGGGCAATCAGCCCCAGCATTTT. Its translation: CASSPHRGNQPQHF.

This clonotype was counted many times. This chain joins TRBV10-3 and TRBJ1-2; maybe TRBD1 (6 bases). Germline CDR1 and CDR2: ENHRY and SYGVKD. V dropped 8 bases and J dropped 8 bases, with 21 bases sitting between them. This CDR3 is 14 amino acids long. CDR3 residues: CAISAERGGGGYTF. The DNA of the CDR3 is TGTGCCATCTCTGCCGAGAGGGGGGGCGGAGGCTACACCTTC.

In this sample, this clonotype turned up many times. The DNA for the CDR3 is TGCGCCAGCAGCTTGGAGGGCAGGGCGGATTTGGGCTATGGCTACACCTTC. It specifies CASSLEGRADLGYGYTF. The gene calls are TRBV5-1 and TRBJ1-2; D might be TRBD1 (5 bases). The V end was cut by 0 bases, the J end by 4 bases, with 19 bases between. This CDR3 contains 17 residues. Germline V lookup: CDR1 SGHRS, CDR2 YFSETQ.

The chain recombines TRBV19 with TRBJ1-1; 7 nucleotides agree with TRBD1. The CDR3 has 18 residues. J was trimmed by 0 bases and V by 2 bases; bases with no gene match: 12. Germline V gene lookup returns CDR1 LNHDA and CDR2 SQIVND (reference sequence). For the CDR3, the DNA is TGTGCCAGTAGTATACGACAGGGCCTCGACTTGGTGAACACTGAAGCTTTCTTT. Amino acid sequence: CASSIRQGLDLVNTEAFF.

This clonotype was counted at least ten times. V usage is TRBV12-3 or TRBV12-4 and J usage is TRBJ2-5; no reliable D call. Between the trimmed V and J ends, which lost 5 bases and 5 bases, there was a span of 9 bases. The length of the CDR3 is 12 residues. CDR3 amino acids: CASSPAGETQYF. The CDR3 DNA reads as TGTGCCAGCAGTCCCGCCGGGGAGACCCAGTACTTC.

A few counts support this clonotype. V gene TRBV7-9 combines with J gene TRBJ1-1; TRBD1 is a possible D gene (6 bases). The CDR3 sequence is 13 residues long. V was cut by 5 bases and J by 8 bases, with 15 bases left in between. Germline V gene lookup returns CDR1 SEHNR and CDR2 FQNEAQ (reference sequence). CDR3 loop: CASSRVGAPEAFF. Written as DNA, the CDR3 is TGTGCCAGCAGCCGCGTGGGGGCTCCCGAAGCTTTCTTT. The whole variable domain, remainder taken from reference TRBV7-9 and TRBJ1-1, is DTGVSQNPRHKITKRGQNVTFRCDPISEHNRLYWYRQTLGQGPEFLTYFQNEAQLEKSRLLSDRFSAERPKGSFSTLEIQRTEQGDSAMYLCASSRVGAPEAFFGQGTRLTVV.

There are a few counts of this clonotype. This chain uses TRBV6-1 with TRBJ1-1; D is unresolved. The germline CDR1 and CDR2 sequences are MNHNS and SASEGT. The CDR3 runs to 13 residues. Trimming left V 2 bases short and J 4 bases short, with 8 bases between. The CDR3 here is CASSELASTEAFF. The CDR3 DNA reads TGTGCCAGCAGTGAACTGGCGAGCACTGAAGCTTTCTTT.

This clonotype was recorded at least ten times. The chain uses TRBV7-2 and TRBJ2-4; 7 bases map to TRBD1. Germline CDR1 reads SGHTA; CDR2 reads FQGNSA. J was trimmed by 8 bases and V by 1 base; bases with no gene match: 2. This CDR3 contains 13 residues. The CDR3 nucleotides read TGTGCCAGCAGCTTAGGACAGGGAGACATTCAGTACTTC. Its translation: CASSLGQGDIQYF.

In its sample, this clonotype was seen many times. V gene TRBV6-1 combines with J gene TRBJ1-5, with 7 nucleotides matching TRBD1. The CDR3 totals 15 residues. Trimming cost V 2 bases and J 6 bases; bases outside gene matches: 7. Germline loops: CDR1 MNHNS, CDR2 SASEGT. The CDR3 coding sequence is TGTGCCAGCAGTGAATCTAGGGGGCAGGCTCAGCCCCAGCATTTT. This encodes CASSESRGQAQPQHF.

The genes are TRBV2 and TRBJ2-5; D unclear. Germline loops: CDR1 SNHLY, CDR2 FYNNEI. This CDR3 region has 10 residues. Trimming pared 7 bases from V and 6 bases from J, leaving 6 bases between. The CDR3 DNA reads TGTGCCAGCAACGGTCAGACCCAGTACTTC. It is translated as CASNGQTQYF.

The V and J genes are TRBV7-9 and TRBJ2-7, with TRBD2 identical over 7 bases. V lost 6 bases to trimming and J lost 4 bases; unmatched junction nucleotides: 6. CDR3 length equals 13 residues. Germline CDR1 reads SEHNR; CDR2 reads FQNEAQ (reference sequence). CDR3 in amino acids: CASSQRDHYEQYF. In DNA, the CDR3 is TGTGCCAGCAGTCAGCGGGACCATTACGAGCAGTACTTC.

At least ten counts were recorded for this clonotype. This chain connects TRBV27 to TRBJ2-7, with TRBD2 matching 11 bases. The CDR3 is made up of 16 amino acids. The trim removed 3 bases at V and 3 bases at J, leaving 7 bases unmatched. Germline assignment: CDR1 MNHEY and CDR2 SMNVEV (reference sequence). The CDR3 here is CASSFGLAGGYYEQYF. The CDR3 DNA reads as TGTGCCAGCAGTTTTGGGCTAGCGGGAGGCTACTACGAGCAGTACTTC.

This chain joins TRBV3-1 and TRBJ1-5; possibly TRBD1 for D (5 bases). Germline-derived CDR1 and CDR2 are LGHDT and YNNKEL (reference sequence). This CDR3 spans 16 amino acids. V dropped 1 base and J dropped 2 bases, with 12 bases sitting between them. CDR3 sequence (DNA): TGTGCCAGCAGCCAAGGGTCTGGGGCCGGCAATCAGCCCCAGCATTTT. It yields the protein CASSQGSGAGNQPQHF.

This clonotype was found many times. The chain links TRBV20-1 to TRBJ1-2, with 8 nucleotides matching TRBD1. V shed 6 bases and J 8 bases; nucleotides not matched to a gene: 11. The CDR3 covers 13 residues. Germline assignment: CDR1 DFQATT and CDR2 SNEGSKA (reference sequence). CDR3 sequence (DNA): TGCAGTGCCCCCAGGCAGGGGGCAAAGGGCTACACCTTC. Translating it yields CSAPRQGAKGYTF.

This clonotype was seen ten or more times. The J gene is TRBJ1-1, the V gene TRBV30; D gene ambiguous. Trimming cost V 1 base and J 0 bases, with 15 bases left between them. Germline values: CDR1 GTSNPN, CDR2 SVGIG (reference sequence). The CDR3 loop spans 16 amino acids. This CDR3 reads CAWSGIIRLMNTEAFF. The DNA for the CDR3 is TGTGCCTGGAGTGGAATCATACGACTGATGAACACTGAAGCTTTCTTT.

This clonotype was found a few times. The chain is built from TRBV11-2 and TRBJ1-6, with a weak D call TRBD1 (6 bases). CDR3 length equals 18 residues. Per the germline V gene, CDR1 is SGHAT and CDR2 is FQNNGV. V gave up 5 bases and J gave up 3 bases, with 20 bases separating them. CDR3 amino acids: CASSLGGAQGDYNSPLHF. The CDR3 DNA sequence: TGTGCCAGCAGCCTAGGGGGGGCACAGGGAGACTATAATTCACCCCTCCACTTT.

This clonotype was picked up a small number of times. The J gene is TRBJ2-5, the V gene TRBV28; 7 bases agree with TRBD2. V was pared by 4 bases and J by 2 bases, with 10 bases of the junction left unmatched. The CDR3 contains 16 residues. Germline V lookup: CDR1 MDHEN, CDR2 SYDVKM. CDR3 nucleotides: TGTGCCAGCAGTTCCCCCGGGAGGCACACGCAAGAGACCCAGTACTTC. Its protein is CASSSPGRHTQETQYF.

This clonotype was counted many times. The chain links TRBV12-3 or TRBV12-4 to TRBJ2-6; 8 positions agree with TRBD1. V shed 5 bases and J 0 bases; nucleotides not matched to a gene: 6. The CDR3 covers 17 residues. CDR3 sequence: CASSAGTGHSGANVLTF. CDR3 coding DNA: TGTGCCAGCAGTGCCGGGACAGGCCACTCTGGGGCCAACGTCCTGACTTTC.

This clonotype showed up many times. The chain recombines TRBV6-1 with TRBJ1-6, with 8 bases aligning to TRBD1. After removal of 11 bases from V and 7 bases from J, the junction contained 7 bases not matched to a gene. CDR3 length: 13 amino acids. Germline V gene data show CDR1 as MNHNS and CDR2 as SASEGT. CDR3 coding DNA: TGTGCCTGCCAGGGGGCTGGAAATTCACCCCTCCACTTT. Residues: CACQGAGNSPLHF.

This clonotype was seen at least ten times. V gene TRBV6-4 combines with J gene TRBJ2-1; 7 bases are shared with TRBD2. Germline V gene lookup returns CDR1 MRHNA and CDR2 SNTAGT. With V trimmed by 4 bases and J by 6 bases, 9 bases remained unmatched. The length of the CDR3 is 15 residues. CDR3 coding DNA: TGTGCCAGCAGTGCCCAGCGGGATGGGGCCAATGAGCAGTTCTTC. Translating gives CASSAQRDGANEQFF.

With respect to this clonotype: A much bigger clone sits one base away, suggesting this may be a read error. The chain carries TRBV20-1 and TRBJ2-7; 7 positions match TRBD1. Germline V gene data show CDR1 as DFQATT and CDR2 as SNEGSKA (reference sequence). This CDR3 comprises 15 residues. In DNA, the CDR3 is TGCAGTGCTAGAGATCGGGAAAGGGGGCTGAGGGAGCAGTGCTTC. Translation gives CSARDRERGLREQCF.

V and J are TRBV6-1 and TRBJ2-7; 8 nucleotides align to TRBD1. V dropped 6 bases and J dropped 2; count of bases not matched to a gene: 9. Germline loops: CDR1 MNHNS, CDR2 SASEGT. The CDR3 totals 15 residues. CDR3: CASSSPGQVTYEQYF. CDR3 coding DNA: TGTGCCAGCAGCTCTCCGGGACAGGTGACCTACGAGCAGTACTTC.

This clonotype was recorded at least ten times. The chain uses TRBV6-1 and TRBJ1-5, with D unresolved. This CDR3 has 13 residues. Trimming removed 7 bases from V and 2 bases from J, with 9 bases in between. CDR1 is MNHNS, CDR2 SASEGT, per germline. The CDR3 sequence: CASTPNGNQPQHF. The CDR3 DNA follows: TGTGCCAGCACTCCGAACGGCAATCAGCCCCAGCATTTT.

This clonotype was recorded only once. The J gene is TRBJ2-5, the V gene TRBV11-2; D not resolved. Trimming pared 2 bases from V and 4 bases from J, leaving 8 bases between. This CDR3 comprises 13 residues. Germline-derived CDR1 and CDR2 are SGHAT and FQNNGV. Here the CDR3 DNA reads TGTGCCAGCAGCTTATATTCTAGAGAGACCCAGTACTTC. Residues: CASSLYSRETQYF.

The chain recombines TRBV20-1 with TRBJ1-1, with D possibly matching TRBD1 (6 bases). The CDR3 length is 13 residues. Looked up from germline, CDR1 is DFQATT and CDR2 is SNEGSKA (reference sequence). Between the trimmed V and J ends, which lost 2 bases and 3 bases, there was a span of 10 bases. CDR3 DNA sequence: TGCAGTGCTAGACAGGGGTGGTACACTGAAGCTTTCTTT. The encoded protein is CSARQGWYTEAFF.